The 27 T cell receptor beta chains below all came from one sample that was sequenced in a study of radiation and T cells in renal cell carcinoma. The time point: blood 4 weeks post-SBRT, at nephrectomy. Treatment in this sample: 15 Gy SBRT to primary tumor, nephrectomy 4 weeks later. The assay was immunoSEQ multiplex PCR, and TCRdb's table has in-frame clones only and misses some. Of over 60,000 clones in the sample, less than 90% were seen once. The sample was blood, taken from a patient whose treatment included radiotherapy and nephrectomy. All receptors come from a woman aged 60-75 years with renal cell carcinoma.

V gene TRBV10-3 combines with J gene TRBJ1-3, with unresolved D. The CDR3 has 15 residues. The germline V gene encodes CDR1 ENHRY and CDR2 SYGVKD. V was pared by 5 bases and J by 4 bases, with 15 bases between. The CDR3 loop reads CAISRDQGIGNTIYF. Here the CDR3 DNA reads TGTGCCATCAGTCGGGATCAAGGGATAGGAAACACCATATATTTT.

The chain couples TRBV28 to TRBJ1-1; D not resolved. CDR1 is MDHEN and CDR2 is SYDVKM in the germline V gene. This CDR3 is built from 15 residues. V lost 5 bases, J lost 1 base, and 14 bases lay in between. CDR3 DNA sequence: TGTGCCAGCAGTCCACCTCCTTTGGAGAACACTGAAGCTTTCTTT. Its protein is CASSPPPLENTEAFF.

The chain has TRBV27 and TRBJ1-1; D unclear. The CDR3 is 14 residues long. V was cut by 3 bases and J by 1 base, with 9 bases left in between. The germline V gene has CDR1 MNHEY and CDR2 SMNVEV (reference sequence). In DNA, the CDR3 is TGTGCCAGCAGTTTGAGCAGATGGAACACTGAAGCTTTCTTT. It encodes CASSLSRWNTEAFF.

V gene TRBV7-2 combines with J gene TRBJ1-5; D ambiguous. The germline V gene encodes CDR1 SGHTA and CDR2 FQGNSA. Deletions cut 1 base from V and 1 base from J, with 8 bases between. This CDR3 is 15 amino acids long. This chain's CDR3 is CASSLDRASNQPQHF. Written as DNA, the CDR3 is TGTGCCAGCAGCTTAGATCGGGCCAGCAATCAGCCCCAGCATTTT.

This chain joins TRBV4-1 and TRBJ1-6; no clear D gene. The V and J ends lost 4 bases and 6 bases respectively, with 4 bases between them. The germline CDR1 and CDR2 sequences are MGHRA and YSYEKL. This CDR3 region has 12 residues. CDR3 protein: CASSRANSPLHF. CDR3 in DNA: TGCGCCAGCAGCCGAGCTAATTCACCCCTCCACTTT.

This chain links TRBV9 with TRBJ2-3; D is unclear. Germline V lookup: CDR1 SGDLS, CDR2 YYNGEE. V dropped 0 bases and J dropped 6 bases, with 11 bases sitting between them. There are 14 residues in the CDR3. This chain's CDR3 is CASSVGVKADTQYF. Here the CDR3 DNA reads TGTGCCAGCAGCGTAGGAGTTAAGGCGGATACGCAGTATTTT.

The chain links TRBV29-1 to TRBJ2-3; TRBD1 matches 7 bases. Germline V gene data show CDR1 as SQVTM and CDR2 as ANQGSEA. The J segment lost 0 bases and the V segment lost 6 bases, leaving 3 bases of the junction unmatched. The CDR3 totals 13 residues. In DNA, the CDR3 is TGCAGCGTACCGGGACAGAGCACAGATACGCAGTATTTT. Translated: CSVPGQSTDTQYF.

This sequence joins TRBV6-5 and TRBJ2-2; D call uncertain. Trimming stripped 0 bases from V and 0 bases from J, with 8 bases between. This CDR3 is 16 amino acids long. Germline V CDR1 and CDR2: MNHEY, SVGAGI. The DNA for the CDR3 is TGTGCCAGCAGTTACTCGACCACATCGAACACCGGGGAGCTGTTTTTT. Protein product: CASSYSTTSNTGELFF.

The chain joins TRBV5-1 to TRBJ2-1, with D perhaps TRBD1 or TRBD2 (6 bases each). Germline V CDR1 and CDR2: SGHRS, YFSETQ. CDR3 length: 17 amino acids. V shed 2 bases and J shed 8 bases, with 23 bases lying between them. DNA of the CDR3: TGCGCCAGCAGCTTTCGTGCAGGAGGGGGAAGTAGGGATGAGCAGTTCTTC. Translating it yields CASSFRAGGGSRDEQFF.

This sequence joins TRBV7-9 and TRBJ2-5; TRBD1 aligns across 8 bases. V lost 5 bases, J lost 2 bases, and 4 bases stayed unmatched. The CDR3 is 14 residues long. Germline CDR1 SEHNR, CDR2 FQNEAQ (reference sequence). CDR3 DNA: TGTGCCAGCAGCAGGGGACAGGCGCAAGAGACCCAGTACTTC. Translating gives CASSRGQAQETQYF.

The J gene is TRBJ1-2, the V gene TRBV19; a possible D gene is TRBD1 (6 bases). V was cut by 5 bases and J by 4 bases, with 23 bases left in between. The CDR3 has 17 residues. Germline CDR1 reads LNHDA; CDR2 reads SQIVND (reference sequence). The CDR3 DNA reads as TGTGCCAGTAGTTCCAACTACCAGACAGGACTCGGCTATGGCTACACCTTC. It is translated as CASSSNYQTGLGYGYTF.

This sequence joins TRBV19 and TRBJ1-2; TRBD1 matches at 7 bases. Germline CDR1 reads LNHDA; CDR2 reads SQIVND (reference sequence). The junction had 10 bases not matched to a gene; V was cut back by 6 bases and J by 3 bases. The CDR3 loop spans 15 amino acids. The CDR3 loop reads CASSPRTGTHYGYTF. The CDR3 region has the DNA TGTGCCAGTAGCCCCCGGACAGGCACCCACTATGGCTACACCTTC.

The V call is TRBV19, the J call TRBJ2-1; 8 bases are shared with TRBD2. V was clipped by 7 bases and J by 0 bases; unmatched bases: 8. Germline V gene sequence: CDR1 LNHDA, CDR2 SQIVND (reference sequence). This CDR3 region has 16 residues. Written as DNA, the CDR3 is TGTGCCAGTACAGCGGATAGCGGGGCCTCCTACAATGAGCAGTTCTTC. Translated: CASTADSGASYNEQFF.

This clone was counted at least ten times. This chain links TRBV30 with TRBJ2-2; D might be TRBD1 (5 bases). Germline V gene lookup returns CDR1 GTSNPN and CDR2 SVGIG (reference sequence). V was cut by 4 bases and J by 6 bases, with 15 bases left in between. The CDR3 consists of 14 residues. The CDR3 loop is CAWTQPGYSGELFF. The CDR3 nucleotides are TGTGCCTGGACTCAACCAGGGTATTCCGGGGAGCTGTTTTTT.

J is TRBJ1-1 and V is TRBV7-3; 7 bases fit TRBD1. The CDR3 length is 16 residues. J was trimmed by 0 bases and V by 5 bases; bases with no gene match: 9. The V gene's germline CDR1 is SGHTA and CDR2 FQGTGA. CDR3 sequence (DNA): TGTGCCAGCAGCCTCGATCGGGGACAGTTGAACACTGAAGCTTTCTTT. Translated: CASSLDRGQLNTEAFF.

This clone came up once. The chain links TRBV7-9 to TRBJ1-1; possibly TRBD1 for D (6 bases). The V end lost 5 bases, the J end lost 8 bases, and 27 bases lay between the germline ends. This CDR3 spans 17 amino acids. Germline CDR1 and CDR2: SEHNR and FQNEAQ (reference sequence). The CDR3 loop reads CASSGGWGTLIGIEAFF. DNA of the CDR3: TGTGCCAGCAGCGGAGGGTGGGGGACACTAATCGGAATCGAAGCTTTCTTT.

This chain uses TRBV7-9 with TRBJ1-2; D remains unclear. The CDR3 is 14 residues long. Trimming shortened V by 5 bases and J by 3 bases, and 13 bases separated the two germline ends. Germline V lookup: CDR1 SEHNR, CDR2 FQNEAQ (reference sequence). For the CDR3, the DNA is TGTGCCAGCAGCCCTACCTCCGGGGACTATGGCTACACCTTC. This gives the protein CASSPTSGDYGYTF.

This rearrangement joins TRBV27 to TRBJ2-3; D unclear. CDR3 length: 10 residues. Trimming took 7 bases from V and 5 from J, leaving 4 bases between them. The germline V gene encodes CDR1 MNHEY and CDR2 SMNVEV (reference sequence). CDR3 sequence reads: CASIGDTQYF. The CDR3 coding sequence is TGTGCCAGCATAGGAGATACGCAGTATTTT.

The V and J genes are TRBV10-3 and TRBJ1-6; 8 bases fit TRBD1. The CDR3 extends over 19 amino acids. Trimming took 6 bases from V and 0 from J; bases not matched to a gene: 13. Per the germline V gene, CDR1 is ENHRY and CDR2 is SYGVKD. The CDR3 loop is CAISRDRLLRHSYNSPLHF. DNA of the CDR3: TGTGCCATCAGCCGGGACAGGCTCTTACGCCACTCCTATAATTCACCCCTCCACTTT.

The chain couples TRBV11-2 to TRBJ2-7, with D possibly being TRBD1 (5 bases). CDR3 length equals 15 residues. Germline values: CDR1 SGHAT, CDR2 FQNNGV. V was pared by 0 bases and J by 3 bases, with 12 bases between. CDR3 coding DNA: TGTGCCAGCAGCTTAGAGGGGCACTCCTACTACGAGCAGTACTTC. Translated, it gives CASSLEGHSYYEQYF.

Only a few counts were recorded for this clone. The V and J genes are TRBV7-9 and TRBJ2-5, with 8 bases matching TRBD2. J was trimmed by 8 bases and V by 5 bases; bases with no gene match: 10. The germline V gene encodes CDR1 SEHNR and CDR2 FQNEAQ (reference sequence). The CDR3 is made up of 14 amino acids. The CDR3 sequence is CASSEPSGPSTQYF. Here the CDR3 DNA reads TGTGCCAGCAGCGAGCCTAGCGGGCCAAGTACCCAGTACTTC.

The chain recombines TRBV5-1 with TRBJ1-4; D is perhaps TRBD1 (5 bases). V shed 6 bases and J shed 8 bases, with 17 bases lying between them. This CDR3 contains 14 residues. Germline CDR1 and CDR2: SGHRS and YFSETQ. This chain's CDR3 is CASKEDLPGEKLFF. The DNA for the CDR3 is TGCGCCAGCAAGGAGGATCTTCCAGGGGAAAAACTGTTTTTT.

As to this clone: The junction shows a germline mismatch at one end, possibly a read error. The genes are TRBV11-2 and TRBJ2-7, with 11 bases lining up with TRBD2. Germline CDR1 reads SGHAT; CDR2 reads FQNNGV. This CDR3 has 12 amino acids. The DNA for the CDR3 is TGTGCCAGCAGCTTTAGCGGGGGGGCGGAAGACTTC. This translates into CASSFSGGAEDF.

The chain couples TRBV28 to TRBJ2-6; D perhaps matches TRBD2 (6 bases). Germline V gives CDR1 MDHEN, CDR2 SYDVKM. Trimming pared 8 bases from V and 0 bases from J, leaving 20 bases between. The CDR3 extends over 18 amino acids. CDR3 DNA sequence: TGTGCCAGCTGCCCCGGGGGTCGAACGCTCTCTGGGGCCAACGTCCTGACTTTC. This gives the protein CASCPGGRTLSGANVLTF.

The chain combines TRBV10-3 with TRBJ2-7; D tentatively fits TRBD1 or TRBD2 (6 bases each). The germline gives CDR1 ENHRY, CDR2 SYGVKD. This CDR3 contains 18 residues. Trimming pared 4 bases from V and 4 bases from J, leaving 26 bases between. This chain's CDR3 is CAISAWLGPETGAYEQYF. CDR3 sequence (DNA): TGTGCCATCAGTGCCTGGTTAGGCCCTGAAACGGGGGCTTACGAGCAGTACTTC.

This chain's CDR3 is CASSLNGQGARETQYF. CDR3 bases: TGCGCCAGCAGCCTCAACGGACAGGGGGCCAGAGAGACCCAGTACTTC. The chain carries TRBV5-1 and TRBJ2-5; 11 bases map to TRBD1. The CDR3 runs 16 residues. Germline assignment: CDR1 SGHRS and CDR2 YFSETQ. After removal of 4 bases from V and 4 bases from J, the junction contained 9 bases not matched to a gene.

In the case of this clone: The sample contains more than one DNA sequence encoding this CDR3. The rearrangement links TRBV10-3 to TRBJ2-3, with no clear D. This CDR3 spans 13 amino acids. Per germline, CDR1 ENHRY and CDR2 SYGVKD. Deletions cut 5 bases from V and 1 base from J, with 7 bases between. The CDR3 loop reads CAISLGRTDTQYF. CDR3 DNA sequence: TGTGCCATCAGTCTGGGTCGCACAGATACGCAGTATTTT.